Below, one T cell receptor (beta chain) is given with its context. The antigen is undetermined. This sample stems from a study of T cell responses to AZD1222 COVID-19 vaccine. Assay used: immunoSEQ multiplex PCR; TCRdb lists only in-frame clones, some missing. The sample has roughly 100,000 clones; about 90% are singletons. The germline V gene has CDR1 SGHTA and CDR2 FQGTGA. This CDR3 is built from 12 residues. V was shortened by 8 bases and J by 2 bases, with 6 bases between the two germline ends. General study results and limits: Researchers took repertoire samples only after the peak T cell response had come.

The chain carries TRBV7-3 and TRBJ2-2; no clear D gene. This sequence originates from an adult in good health. The specimen comprised peripheral blood, sampled on day 0 of AZD1222 vaccination. CDR3 bases: TGTGCCAGCGGCGCCAACACCGGGGAGCTGTTTTTT. It codes for CASGANTGELFF.